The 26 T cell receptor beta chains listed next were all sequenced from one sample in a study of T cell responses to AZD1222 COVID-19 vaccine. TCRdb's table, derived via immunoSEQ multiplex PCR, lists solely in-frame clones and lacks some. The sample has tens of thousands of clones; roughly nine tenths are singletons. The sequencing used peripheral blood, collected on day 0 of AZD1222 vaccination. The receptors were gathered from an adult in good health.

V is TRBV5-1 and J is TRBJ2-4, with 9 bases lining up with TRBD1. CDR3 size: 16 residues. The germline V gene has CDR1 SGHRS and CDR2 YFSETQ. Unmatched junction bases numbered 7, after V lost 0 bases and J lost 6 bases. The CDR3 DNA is TGCGCCAGCAGCTTGGCCGCGGGGACAGGGTCAAACATTCAGTACTTC. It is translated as CASSLAAGTGSNIQYF. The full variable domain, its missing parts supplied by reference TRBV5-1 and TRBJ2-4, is KAGVTQTPRYLIKTRGQQVTLSCSPISGHRSVSWYQQTPGQGLQFLFEYFSETQRNKGNFPGRFSGRQFSNSRSEMNVSTLELGDSALYLCASSLAAGTGSNIQYFGAGTRLSVL.

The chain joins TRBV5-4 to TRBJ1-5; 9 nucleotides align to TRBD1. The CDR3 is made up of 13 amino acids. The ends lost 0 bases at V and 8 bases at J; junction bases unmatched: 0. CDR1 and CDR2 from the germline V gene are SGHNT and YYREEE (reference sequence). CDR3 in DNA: TGTGCCAGCAGCTTGGGACAGGGGGAGCCCCAGCATTTT. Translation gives CASSLGQGEPQHF.

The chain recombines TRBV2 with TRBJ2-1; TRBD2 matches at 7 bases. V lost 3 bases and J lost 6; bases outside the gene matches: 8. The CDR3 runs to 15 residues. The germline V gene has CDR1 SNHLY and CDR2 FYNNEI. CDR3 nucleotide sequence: TGTGCCAGCAGTGATCTAGCGGAGAGGGGCAATGAGCAGTTCTTC. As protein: CASSDLAERGNEQFF. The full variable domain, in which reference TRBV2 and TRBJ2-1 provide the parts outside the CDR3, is EPEVTQTPSHQVTQMGQEVILRCVPISNHLYFYWYRQILGQKVEFLVSFYNNEISEKSEIFDDQFSVERPDGSNFTLKIRSTKLEDSAMYFCASSDLAERGNEQFFGPGTRLTVL.

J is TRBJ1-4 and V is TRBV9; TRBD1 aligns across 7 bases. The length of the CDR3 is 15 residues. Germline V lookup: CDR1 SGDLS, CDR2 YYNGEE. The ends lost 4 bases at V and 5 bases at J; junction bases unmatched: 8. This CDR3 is CASSPWDRENEKLFF. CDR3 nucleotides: TGTGCCAGCAGCCCTTGGGACAGAGAAAATGAAAAACTGTTTTTT.

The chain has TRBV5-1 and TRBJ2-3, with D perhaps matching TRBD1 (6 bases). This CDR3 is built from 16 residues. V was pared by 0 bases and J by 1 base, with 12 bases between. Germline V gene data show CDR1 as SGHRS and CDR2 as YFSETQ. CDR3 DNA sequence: TGCGCCAGCAGCTTGGGGCAGGGGTTCGGCACAGATACGCAGTATTTT. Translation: CASSLGQGFGTDTQYF.

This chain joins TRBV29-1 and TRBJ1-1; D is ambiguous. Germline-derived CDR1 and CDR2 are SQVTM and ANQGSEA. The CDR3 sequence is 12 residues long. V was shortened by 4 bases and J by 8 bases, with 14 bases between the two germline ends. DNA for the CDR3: TGCAGCGTTGGAGACATGTCGTCCGAAGCTTTCTTT. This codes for CSVGDMSSEAFF. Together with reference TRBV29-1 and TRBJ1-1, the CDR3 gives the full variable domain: SAVISQKPSRDICQRGTSLTIQCQVDSQVTMMFWYRQQPGQSLTLIATANQGSEATYESGFVIDKFPISRPNLTFSTLTVSNMSPEDSSIYLCSVGDMSSEAFFGQGTRLTVV.

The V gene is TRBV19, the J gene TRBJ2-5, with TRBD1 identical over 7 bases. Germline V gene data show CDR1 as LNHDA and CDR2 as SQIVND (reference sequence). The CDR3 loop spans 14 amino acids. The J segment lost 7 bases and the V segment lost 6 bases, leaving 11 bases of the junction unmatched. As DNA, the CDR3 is TGTGCCAGTAGCGGGACAGTGCCCTATGGGACCCAGTACTTC. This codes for CASSGTVPYGTQYF.

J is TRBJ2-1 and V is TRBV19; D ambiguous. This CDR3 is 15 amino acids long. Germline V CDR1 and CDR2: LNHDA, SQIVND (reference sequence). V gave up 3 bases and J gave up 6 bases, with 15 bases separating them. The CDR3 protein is CASSISRVAGNEQFF. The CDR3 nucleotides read TGTGCCAGTAGTATTTCCCGTGTAGCCGGCAATGAGCAGTTCTTC.

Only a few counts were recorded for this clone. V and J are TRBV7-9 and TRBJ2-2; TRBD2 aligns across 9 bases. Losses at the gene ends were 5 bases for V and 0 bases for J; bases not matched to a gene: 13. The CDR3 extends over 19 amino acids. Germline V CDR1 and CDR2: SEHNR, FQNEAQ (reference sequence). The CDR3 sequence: CASSGQGGGRASNTGELFF. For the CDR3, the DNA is TGTGCCAGCAGCGGCCAAGGAGGCGGGAGGGCCTCGAACACCGGGGAGCTGTTTTTT. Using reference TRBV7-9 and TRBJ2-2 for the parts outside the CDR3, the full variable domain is DTGVSQNPRHKITKRGQNVTFRCDPISEHNRLYWYRQTLGQGPEFLTYFQNEAQLEKSRLLSDRFSAERPKGSFSTLEIQRTEQGDSAMYLCASSGQGGGRASNTGELFFGEGSRLTVL.

CDR3 in amino acids: CASSQDMTSEYNEQFF. The CDR3 bases are TGTGCCAGCAGCCAAGATATGACTAGCGAGTACAATGAGCAGTTCTTC. This chain joins TRBV3-1 (or the pseudogene TRBV3-2) and TRBJ2-1, with TRBD2 matching over 8 bases. This CDR3 region has 16 residues. Unmatched junction bases numbered 5, after V lost 0 bases and J lost 4 bases. Germline lookup yields CDR1 LGHDT and CDR2 YNNKEL (reference sequence).

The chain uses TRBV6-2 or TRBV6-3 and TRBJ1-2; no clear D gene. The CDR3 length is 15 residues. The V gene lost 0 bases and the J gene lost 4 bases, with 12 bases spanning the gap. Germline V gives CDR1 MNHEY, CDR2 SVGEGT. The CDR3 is CASSYSTGGGYGYTF. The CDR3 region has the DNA TGTGCCAGCAGTTACTCGACTGGAGGAGGCTATGGCTACACCTTC.

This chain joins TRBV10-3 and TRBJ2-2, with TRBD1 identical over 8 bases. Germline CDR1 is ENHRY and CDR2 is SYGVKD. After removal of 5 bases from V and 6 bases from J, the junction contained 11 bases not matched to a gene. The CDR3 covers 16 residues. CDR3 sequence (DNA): TGTGCCATCAGTTCTCAAGGGGGCAGGGGGCCCGGGGAGCTGTTTTTT. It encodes CAISSQGGRGPGELFF.

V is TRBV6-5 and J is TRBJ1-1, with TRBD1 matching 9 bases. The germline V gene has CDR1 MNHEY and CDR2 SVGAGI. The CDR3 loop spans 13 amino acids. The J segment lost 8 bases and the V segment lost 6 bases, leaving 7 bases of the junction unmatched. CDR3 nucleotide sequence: TGTGCCAGCAGCCGGGACAGGGAACGCGAAGCTTTCTTT. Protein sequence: CASSRDREREAFF.

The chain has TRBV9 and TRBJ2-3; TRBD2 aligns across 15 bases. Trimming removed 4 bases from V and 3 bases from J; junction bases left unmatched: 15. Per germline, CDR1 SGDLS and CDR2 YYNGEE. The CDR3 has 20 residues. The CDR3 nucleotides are TGTGCCAGCAGCTCAAACACTCGGACTAGCGGGGGGGCCGTGACAGATACGCAGTATTTT. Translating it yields CASSSNTRTSGGAVTDTQYF.

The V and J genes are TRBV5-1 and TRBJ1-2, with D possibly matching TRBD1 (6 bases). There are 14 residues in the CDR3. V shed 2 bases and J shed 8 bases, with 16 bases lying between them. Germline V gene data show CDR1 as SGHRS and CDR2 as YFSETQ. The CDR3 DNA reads TGCGCCAGCAGCTTCGACGGGGGGCTTTCAGGCTACACCTTC. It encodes CASSFDGGLSGYTF.

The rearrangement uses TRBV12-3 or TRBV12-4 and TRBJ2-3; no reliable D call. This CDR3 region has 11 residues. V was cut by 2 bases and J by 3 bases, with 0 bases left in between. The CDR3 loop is CASSLTDTQYF. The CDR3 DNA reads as TGTGCCAGCAGTTTAACAGATACGCAGTATTTT.

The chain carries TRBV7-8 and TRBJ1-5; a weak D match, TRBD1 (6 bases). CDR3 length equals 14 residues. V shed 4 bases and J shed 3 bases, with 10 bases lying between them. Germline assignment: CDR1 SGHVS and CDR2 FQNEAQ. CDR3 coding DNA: TGTGCCAGCAGCTCCCGGGACAACAATCAGCCCCAGCATTTT. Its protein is CASSSRDNNQPQHF. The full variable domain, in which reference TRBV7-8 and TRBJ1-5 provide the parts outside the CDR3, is GAGVSQSPRYKVAKRGQDVALRCDPISGHVSLFWYQQALGQGPEFLTYFQNEAQLDKSGLPSDRFFAERPEGSVSTLKIQRTQQEDSAVYLCASSSRDNNQPQHFGDGTRLSIL.

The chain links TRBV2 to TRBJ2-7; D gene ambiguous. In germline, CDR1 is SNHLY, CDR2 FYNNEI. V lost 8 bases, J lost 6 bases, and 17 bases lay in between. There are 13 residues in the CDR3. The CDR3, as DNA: TGTGCCAGCTCGTTATTACAAGGTTCCGAGCAGTACTTC. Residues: CASSLLQGSEQYF. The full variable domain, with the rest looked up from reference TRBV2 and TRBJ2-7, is EPEVTQTPSHQVTQMGQEVILRCVPISNHLYFYWYRQILGQKVEFLVSFYNNEISEKSEIFDDQFSVERPDGSNFTLKIRSTKLEDSAMYFCASSLLQGSEQYFGPGTRLTVT.

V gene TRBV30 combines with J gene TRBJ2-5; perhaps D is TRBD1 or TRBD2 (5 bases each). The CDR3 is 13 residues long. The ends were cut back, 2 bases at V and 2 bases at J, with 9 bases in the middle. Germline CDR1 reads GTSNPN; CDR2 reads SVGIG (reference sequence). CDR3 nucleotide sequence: TGTGCCTGGAGTCGGGGCAGTCAAGAGACCCAGTACTTC. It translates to CAWSRGSQETQYF.

The CDR3 sequence: CATTTWGGEDEQYF. The CDR3 DNA reads as TGTGCCACCACCACCTGGGGGGGGGAGGACGAGCAGTACTTC. The V call is TRBV24-1, the J call TRBJ2-7; 7 bases are a match to TRBD2. CDR1 is KGHDR and CDR2 is SFDVKD in the germline V gene. The CDR3 totals 14 residues. With 8 bases clipped from V and 5 bases from J, the junction kept 11 bases outside the gene matches.

The CDR3 is CSGNQGSNTEAFF. The CDR3 DNA follows: TGCAGCGGCAACCAGGGGAGCAACACTGAAGCTTTCTTT. V usage is TRBV29-1 and J usage is TRBJ1-1; D possibly corresponds to TRBD1 (6 bases). The V end was cut by 7 bases, the J end by 2 bases, with 14 bases between. The CDR3 length is 13 residues. Per the germline V gene, CDR1 is SQVTM and CDR2 is ANQGSEA.

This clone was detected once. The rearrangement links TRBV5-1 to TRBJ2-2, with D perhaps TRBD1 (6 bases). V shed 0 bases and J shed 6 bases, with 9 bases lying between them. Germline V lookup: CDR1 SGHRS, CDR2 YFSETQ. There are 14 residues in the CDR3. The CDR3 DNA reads TGCGCCAGCAGCTTGGAGGGGGTCCCCGGGGAGCTGTTTTTT. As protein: CASSLEGVPGELFF.

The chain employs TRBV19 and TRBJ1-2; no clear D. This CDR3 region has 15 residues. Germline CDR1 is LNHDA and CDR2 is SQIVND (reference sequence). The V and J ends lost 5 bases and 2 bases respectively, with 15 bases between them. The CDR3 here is CASSPTYGHNYGYTF. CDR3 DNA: TGTGCCAGTAGTCCGACATACGGCCACAACTATGGCTACACCTTC.

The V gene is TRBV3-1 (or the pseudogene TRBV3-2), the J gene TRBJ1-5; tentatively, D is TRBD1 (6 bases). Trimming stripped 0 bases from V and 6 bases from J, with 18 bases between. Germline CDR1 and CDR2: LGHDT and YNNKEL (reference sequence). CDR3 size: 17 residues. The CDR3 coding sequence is TGTGCCAGCAGCCAAGATCAGATATTACAGGGCGGTCAGCCCCAGCATTTT. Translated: CASSQDQILQGGQPQHF.

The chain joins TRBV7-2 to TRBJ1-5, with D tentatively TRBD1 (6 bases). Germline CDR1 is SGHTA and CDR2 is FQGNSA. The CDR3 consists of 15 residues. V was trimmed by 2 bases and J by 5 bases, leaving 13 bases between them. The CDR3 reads CASSLSGQRDQPQHF. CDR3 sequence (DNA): TGTGCCAGCAGCTTATCCGGACAGAGGGATCAGCCCCAGCATTTT.

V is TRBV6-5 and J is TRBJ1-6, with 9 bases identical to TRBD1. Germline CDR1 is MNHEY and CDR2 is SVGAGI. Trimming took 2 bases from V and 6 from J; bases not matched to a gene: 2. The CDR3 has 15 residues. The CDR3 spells CASSYRQGGNSPLHF. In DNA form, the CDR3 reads TGTGCCAGCAGTTACCGACAGGGGGGTAATTCACCCCTCCACTTT.